This T cell receptor (beta chain) was sequenced for a study of cytomegalovirus exposure and HLA in healthy donors. Worth noting for this clone: The antigen is not known.

The study, taken as a whole, reports: According to a subsequent analysis, TCR clusters identified in the first cohort showed a tendency to co-occur across the 120 or so validation repertoires. Cytomegalovirus-associated status was assigned to some 180 TCR beta chains. For cytomegalovirus status, the classifier reportedly gave diagnoses with high specificity and sensitivity.

Trimming at V came to 8 bases and at J to 7 bases, leaving 6 bases not matched to a gene. This CDR3 is built from 13 residues. CDR1 is SNHLY and CDR2 is FYNNEI in the germline V gene. Here immunoSEQ multiplex PCR was the method, and the copy in TCRdb shows in-frame clones only, minus some. The table records 220,000 or so clones, around 86% of them present only once. This sequence originates from a woman younger than 30 in good health and CMV-seropositive. The material sequenced was PBMCs. The rearrangement joins TRBV2 to TRBJ2-7, with 12 bases aligning to TRBD2. Here the CDR3 reads CASSSSGGVEQYF. In DNA form, the CDR3 reads TGTGCCAGCTCATCTAGCGGGGGGGTGGAGCAGTACTTC. Based on the CDR3 plus reference TRBV2 and TRBJ2-7, the full variable domain is EPEVTQTPSHQVTQMGQEVILRCVPISNHLYFYWYRQILGQKVEFLVSFYNNEISEKSEIFDDQFSVERPDGSNFTLKIRSTKLEDSAMYFCASSSSGGVEQYFGPGTRLTVT.